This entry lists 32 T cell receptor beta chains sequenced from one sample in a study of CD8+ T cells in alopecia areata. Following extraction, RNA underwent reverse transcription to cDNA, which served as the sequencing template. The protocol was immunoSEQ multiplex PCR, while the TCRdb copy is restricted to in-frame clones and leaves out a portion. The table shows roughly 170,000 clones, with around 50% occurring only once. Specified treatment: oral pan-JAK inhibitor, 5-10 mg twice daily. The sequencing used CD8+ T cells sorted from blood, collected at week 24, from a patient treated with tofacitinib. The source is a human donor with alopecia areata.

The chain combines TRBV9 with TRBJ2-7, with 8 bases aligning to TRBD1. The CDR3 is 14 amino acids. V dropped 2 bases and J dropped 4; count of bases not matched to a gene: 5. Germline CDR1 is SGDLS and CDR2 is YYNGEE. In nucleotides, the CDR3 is TGTGCCAGCAGCGTTTCGACAGGGGTTTACGAGCAGTACTTC. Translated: CASSVSTGVYEQYF.

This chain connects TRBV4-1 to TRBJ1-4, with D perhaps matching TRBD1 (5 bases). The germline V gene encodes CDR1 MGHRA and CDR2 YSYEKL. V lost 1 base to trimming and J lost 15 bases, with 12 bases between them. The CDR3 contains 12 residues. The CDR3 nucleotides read TGCGCCAGCAGCCAAGGATCGACGGGGGTGTTTTTT. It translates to CASSQGSTGVFF.

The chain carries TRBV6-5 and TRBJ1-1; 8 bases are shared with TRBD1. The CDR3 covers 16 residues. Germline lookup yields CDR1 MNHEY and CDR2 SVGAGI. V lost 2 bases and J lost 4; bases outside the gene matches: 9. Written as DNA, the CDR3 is TGTGCCAGCAGTTACGGACAGGGAAGTATCGGCACTGAAGCTTTCTTT. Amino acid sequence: CASSYGQGSIGTEAFF.

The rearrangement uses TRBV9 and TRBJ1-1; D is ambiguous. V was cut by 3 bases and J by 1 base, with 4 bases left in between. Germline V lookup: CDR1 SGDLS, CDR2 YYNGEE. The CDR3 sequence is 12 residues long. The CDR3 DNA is TGTGCCAGCAGCGCCGGGAACACTGAAGCTTTCTTT. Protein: CASSAGNTEAFF.

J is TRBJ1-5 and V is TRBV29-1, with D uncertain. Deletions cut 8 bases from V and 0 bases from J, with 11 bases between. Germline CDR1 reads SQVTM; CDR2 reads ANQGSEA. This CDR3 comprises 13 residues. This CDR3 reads CSTRGDSNQPQHF. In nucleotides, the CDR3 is TGCAGCACCCGCGGGGATAGCAATCAGCCCCAGCATTTT.

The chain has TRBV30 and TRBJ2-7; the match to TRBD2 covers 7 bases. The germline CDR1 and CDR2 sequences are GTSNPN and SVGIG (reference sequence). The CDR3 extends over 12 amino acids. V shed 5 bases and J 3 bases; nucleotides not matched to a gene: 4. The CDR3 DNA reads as TGTGCCTGGCAGACTAGCAACTACGAGCAGTACTTC. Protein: CAWQTSNYEQYF.

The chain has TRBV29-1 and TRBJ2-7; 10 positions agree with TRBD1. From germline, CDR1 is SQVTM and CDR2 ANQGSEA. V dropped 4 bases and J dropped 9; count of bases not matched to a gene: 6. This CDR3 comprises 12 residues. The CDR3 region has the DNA TGCAGCGTTGCGACAGGGGGCGCTGGGCAGTACTTC. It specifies CSVATGGAGQYF.

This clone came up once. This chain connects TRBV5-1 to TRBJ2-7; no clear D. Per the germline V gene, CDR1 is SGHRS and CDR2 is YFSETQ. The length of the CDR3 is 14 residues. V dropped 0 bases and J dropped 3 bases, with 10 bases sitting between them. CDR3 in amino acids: CASSLEPGLYEQYF. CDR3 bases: TGCGCCAGCAGCTTGGAGCCAGGCCTCTACGAGCAGTACTTC.

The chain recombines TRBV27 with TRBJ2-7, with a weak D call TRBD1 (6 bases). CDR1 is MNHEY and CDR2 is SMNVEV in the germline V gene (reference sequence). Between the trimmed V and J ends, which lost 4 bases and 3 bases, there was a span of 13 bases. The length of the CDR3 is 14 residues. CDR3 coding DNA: TGTGCCAGCAGTTCATCCGGGACAAACTACGAGCAGTACTTC. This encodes CASSSSGTNYEQYF.

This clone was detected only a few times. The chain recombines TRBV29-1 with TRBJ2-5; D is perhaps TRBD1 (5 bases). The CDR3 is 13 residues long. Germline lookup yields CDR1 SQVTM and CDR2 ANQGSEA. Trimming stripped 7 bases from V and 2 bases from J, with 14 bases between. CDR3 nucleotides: TGCAGCGGCACAGGCGATCCACAAGAGACCCAGTACTTC. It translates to CSGTGDPQETQYF.

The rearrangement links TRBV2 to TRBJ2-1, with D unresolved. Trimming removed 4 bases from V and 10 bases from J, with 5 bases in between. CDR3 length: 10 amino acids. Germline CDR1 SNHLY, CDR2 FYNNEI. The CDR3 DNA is TGTGCCAGCAGTGTCCCAGAGCAGTTCTTC. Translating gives CASSVPEQFF.

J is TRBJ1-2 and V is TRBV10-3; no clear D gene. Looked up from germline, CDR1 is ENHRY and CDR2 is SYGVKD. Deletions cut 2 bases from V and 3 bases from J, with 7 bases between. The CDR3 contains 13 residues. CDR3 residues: CAISEARYYGYTF. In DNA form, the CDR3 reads TGTGCCATCAGTGAGGCTCGGTACTATGGCTACACCTTC.

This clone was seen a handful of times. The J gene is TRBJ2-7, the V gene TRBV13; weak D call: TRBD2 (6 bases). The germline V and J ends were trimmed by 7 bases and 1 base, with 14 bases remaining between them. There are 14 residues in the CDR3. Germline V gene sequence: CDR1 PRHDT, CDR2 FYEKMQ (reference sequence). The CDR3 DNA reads TGTGCCAGCAAGCCTAGCGATAATTCCTACGAGCAGTACTTC. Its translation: CASKPSDNSYEQYF.

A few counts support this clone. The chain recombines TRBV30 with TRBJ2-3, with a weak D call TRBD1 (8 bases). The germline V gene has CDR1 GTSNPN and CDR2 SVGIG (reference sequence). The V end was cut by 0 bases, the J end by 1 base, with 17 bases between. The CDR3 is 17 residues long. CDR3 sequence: CAWSVYRQGRGTDTQYF. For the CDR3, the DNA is TGTGCCTGGAGTGTTTACCGACAGGGGAGGGGCACAGATACGCAGTATTTT.

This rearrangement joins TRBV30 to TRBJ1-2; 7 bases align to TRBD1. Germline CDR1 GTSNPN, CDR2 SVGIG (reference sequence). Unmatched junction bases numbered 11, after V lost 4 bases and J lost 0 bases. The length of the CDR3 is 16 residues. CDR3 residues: CAWIPLRDRANYGYTF. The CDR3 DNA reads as TGTGCCTGGATCCCCCTCCGGGACAGAGCTAACTATGGCTACACCTTC. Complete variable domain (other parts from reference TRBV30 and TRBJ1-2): SQTIHQWPATLVQPVGSPLSLECTVEGTSNPNLYWYRQAAGRGLQLLFYSVGIGQISSEVPQNLSASRPQDRQFILSSKKLLLSDSGFYLCAWIPLRDRANYGYTFGSGTRLTVV.

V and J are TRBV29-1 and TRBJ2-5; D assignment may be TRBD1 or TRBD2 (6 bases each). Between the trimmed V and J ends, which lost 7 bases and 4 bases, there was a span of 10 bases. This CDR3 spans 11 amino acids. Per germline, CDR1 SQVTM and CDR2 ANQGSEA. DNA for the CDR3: TGCAGCGGGGGGGCGGGAGAGACCCAGTACTTC. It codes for CSGGAGETQYF.

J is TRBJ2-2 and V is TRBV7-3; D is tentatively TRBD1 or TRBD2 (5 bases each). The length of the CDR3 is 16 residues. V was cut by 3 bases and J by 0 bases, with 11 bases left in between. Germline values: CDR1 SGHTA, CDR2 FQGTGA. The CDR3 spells CASSFGGHPNTGELFF. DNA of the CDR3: TGTGCCAGCAGCTTTGGAGGACATCCGAACACCGGGGAGCTGTTTTTT.

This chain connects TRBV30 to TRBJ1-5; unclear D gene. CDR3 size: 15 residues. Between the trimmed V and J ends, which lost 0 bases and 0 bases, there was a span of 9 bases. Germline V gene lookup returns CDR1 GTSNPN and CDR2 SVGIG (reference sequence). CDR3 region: CAWSVSSLSNQPQHF. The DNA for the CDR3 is TGTGCCTGGAGTGTTTCCAGTCTTAGCAATCAGCCCCAGCATTTT.

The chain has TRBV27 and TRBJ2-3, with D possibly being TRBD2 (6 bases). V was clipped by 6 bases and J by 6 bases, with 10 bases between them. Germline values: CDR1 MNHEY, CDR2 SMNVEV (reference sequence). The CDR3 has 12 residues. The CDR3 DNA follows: TGTGCCAGCAGGCGGGGCGGGGATACGCAGTATTTT. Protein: CASRRGGDTQYF.

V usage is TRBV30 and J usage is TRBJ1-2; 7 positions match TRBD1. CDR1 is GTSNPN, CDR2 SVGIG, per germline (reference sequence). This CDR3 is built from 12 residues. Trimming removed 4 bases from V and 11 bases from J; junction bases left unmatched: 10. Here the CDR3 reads CAWTLTGRRYTF. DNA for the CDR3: TGTGCCTGGACCCTGACAGGGCGTCGTTACACCTTC.

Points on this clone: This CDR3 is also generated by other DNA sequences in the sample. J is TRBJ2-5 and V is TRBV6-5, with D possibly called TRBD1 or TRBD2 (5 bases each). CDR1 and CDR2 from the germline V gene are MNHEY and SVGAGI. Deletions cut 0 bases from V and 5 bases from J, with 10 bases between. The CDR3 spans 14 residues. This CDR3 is CASSYSGVGETQYF. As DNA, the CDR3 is TGTGCCAGCAGTTACTCGGGGGTCGGGGAGACCCAGTACTTC.

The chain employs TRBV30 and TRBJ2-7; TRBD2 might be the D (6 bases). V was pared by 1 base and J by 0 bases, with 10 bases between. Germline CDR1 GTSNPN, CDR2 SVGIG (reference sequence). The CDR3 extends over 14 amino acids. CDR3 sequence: CAWSGGLTSYEQYF. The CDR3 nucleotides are TGTGCCTGGAGTGGGGGACTCACCTCCTACGAGCAGTACTTC.

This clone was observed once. CDR3 amino acids: CASSKPAGGFTEAFF. For the CDR3, the DNA is TGTGCCAGCAGCAAACCCGCAGGGGGTTTCACTGAAGCTTTCTTT. V and J are TRBV7-6 and TRBJ1-1, with TRBD1 matching 7 bases. Losses at the gene ends were 5 bases for V and 4 bases for J; bases not matched to a gene: 10. Germline V gene lookup returns CDR1 SGHVS and CDR2 FNYEAQ. This CDR3 comprises 15 residues.

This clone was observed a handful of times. CDR3 region: CASSQVLTGQETQYF. The DNA of the CDR3 is TGCGCCAGCAGCCAAGTACTAACAGGGCAAGAGACCCAGTACTTC. The chain has TRBV4-1 and TRBJ2-5; perhaps TRBD1 as D (6 bases). Trimming left V 1 base short and J 2 bases short, with 11 bases between. Germline CDR1 and CDR2: MGHRA and YSYEKL. The CDR3 loop spans 15 amino acids.

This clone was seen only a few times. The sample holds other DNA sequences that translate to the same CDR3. The CDR3 DNA reads TGTGCCAGCAGTTACGGGGGGAATCAGCCCCAGCATTTT. Translation: CASSYGGNQPQHF. The chain recombines TRBV6-5 with TRBJ1-5; D perhaps matches TRBD1 (5 bases). Germline V gene data show CDR1 as MNHEY and CDR2 as SVGAGI. This CDR3 is 13 amino acids long. The V gene lost 2 bases and the J gene lost 4 bases, with 6 bases spanning the gap.

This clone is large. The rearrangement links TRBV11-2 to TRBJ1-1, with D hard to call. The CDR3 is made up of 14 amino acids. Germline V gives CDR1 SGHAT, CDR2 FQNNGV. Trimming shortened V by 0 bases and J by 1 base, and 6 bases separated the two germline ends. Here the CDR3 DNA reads TGTGCCAGCAGCTTAGATATCCCGAACACTGAAGCTTTCTTT. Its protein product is CASSLDIPNTEAFF.

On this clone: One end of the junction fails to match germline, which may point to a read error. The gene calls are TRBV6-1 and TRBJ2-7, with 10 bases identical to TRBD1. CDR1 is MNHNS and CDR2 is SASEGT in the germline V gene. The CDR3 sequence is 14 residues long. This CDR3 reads CASGDRGLIKEQYF. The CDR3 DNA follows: TGTGCCAGCGGTGACAGGGGGCTGATTAAAGAGCAGTACTTC.

The CDR3 bases are TGTGCCACCCTGGAAACACGTAGGGTAAATTCACCCCTCCACTTT. It encodes CATLETRRVNSPLHF. The chain uses TRBV2 and TRBJ1-6, with D hard to call. In germline, CDR1 is SNHLY, CDR2 FYNNEI. Trimming shortened V by 10 bases and J by 7 bases, and 20 bases separated the two germline ends. The CDR3 spans 15 residues.

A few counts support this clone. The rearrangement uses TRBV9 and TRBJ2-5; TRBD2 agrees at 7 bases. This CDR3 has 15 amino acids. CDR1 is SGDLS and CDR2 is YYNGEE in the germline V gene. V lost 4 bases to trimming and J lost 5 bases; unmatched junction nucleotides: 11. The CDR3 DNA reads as TGTGCCAGCAGCCCCTGGACTAGGTGGGGGGAGACCCAGTACTTC. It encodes CASSPWTRWGETQYF.

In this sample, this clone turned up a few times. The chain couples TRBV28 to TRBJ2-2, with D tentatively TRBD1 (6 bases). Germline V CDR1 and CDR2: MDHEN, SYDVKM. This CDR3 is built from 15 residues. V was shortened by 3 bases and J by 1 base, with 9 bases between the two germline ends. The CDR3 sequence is CASSLGHMNTGELFF. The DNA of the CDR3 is TGTGCCAGCAGTTTGGGACACATGAACACCGGGGAGCTGTTTTTT.

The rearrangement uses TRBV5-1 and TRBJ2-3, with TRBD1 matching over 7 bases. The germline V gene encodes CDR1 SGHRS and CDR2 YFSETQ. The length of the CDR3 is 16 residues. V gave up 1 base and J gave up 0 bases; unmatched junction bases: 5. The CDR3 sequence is CASSLSRDSSTDTQYF. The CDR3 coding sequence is TGCGCCAGCAGCTTGTCAAGGGACAGTAGCACAGATACGCAGTATTTT.

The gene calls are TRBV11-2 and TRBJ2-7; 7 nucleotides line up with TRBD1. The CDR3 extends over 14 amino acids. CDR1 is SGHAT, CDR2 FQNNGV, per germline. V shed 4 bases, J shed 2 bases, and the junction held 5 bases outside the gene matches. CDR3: CASSYQTGTYEQYF. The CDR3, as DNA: TGTGCCAGCAGCTACCAGACAGGGACCTACGAGCAGTACTTC. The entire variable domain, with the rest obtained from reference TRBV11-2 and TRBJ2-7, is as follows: EAGVAQSPRYKIIEKRQSVAFWCNPISGHATLYWYQQILGQGPKLLIQFQNNGVVDDSQLPKDRFSAERLKGVDSTLKIQPAKLEDSAVYLCASSYQTGTYEQYFGPGTRLTVT.